This T cell receptor (beta chain) was obtained from a study of shared clonotypes between healthy human individuals. On the study more broadly: The study used three CD4 naive, three CD4 memory, two CD8 naive and one CD8 memory plate per donor.

Every immunoSEQ plate was one replicate of a subset's evenly spread DNA. TCRdb keeps only in-frame clones here, not all; method: immunoSEQ multiplex PCR. The table has some 1,900,000 clones, 85% to 95% seen once; the top ten hold around 1%. Selected positively for CCR7 and CD45RO-negative, naive CD8 cells excluded terminally differentiated effector memory CD45RA+ cells. The source material was naive CD8+ T cells sorted from blood. This clonotype originated in a man younger than 35 in good health.

The CDR3 nucleotides are TGTGCCAGCAGCACCCGGACAGGGGGCGAGGAGACCCAGTACTTC. Its translation is CASSTRTGGEETQYF. The chain uses TRBV5-4 and TRBJ2-5, with TRBD1 matching over 11 bases. V shed 4 bases, J shed 5 bases, and the junction held 7 bases outside the gene matches. Per the germline V gene, CDR1 is SGHNT and CDR2 is YYREEE (reference sequence). The CDR3 extends over 15 amino acids.